These T cell receptor beta chains were read from a single sample in a study of T cells in Graves' hyperthyroidism and ophthalmopathy. MiXCR was run by TCRdb on the multiplex PCR reads, yielding one entry per CDR3 protein. This sample has under 400,000 distinct CDR3 sequences, with 25% found just once. Sequencing was performed on blood. The origin of the receptors is a man aged 45 to 65 with Graves' hyperthyroidism. Each CDR3 is given with its conserved first and last residue. The order of the fields is J gene, D gene, clone size, V gene, CDR3 DNA, CDR3 protein. D genes are given only for firm matches. Size is stated for part of the rows, as once, few or many counts, or as a class when the clone is expanded.

J: TRBJ2-7; D: TRBD1; size: many; V: TRBV5-1; DNA: TGCGCCAGCAGCGCCGGGACAGCCTCCTACGAGCAGTACTTC; CDR3: CASSAGTASYEQYF
J: TRBJ1-5; D: TRBD1; size: few; V: TRBV27; DNA: TGTGCCAGCAGTTTACAGGGGGCTGGTCAGCCCCAGCATTTT; CDR3: CASSLQGAGQPQHF
J: TRBJ2-3; D: TRBD2; size: -; V: TRBV4-1; DNA: TGCGCCAGCAGCGTCACTAGCGGGATCGCAGATACGCAGTATTTT; CDR3: CASSVTSGIADTQYF
J: TRBJ2-5; D: -; size: many; V: TRBV11-2; DNA: TGTGCCAGCAGCCCAGGGGTGGAACAAGAGACCCAGTACTTC; CDR3: CASSPGVEQETQYF
J: TRBJ2-5; D: TRBD2; size: few; V: TRBV6-1; DNA: TGTGCCAGCAGTGAAGCTAGCGGGAGGGCCACAGGGAGAGAGACCCAGTACTTC; CDR3: CASSEASGRATGRETQYF
J: TRBJ2-1; D: TRBD2; size: -; V: TRBV7-9; DNA: TGTGCCAGCAGCAAGACTAGCGGGTACAGTGAGCAGTTCTTC; CDR3: CASSKTSGYSEQFF
J: TRBJ2-2; D: TRBD2; size: few; V: TRBV5-1; DNA: TGCGCCAGCAGCTCTCTAGCGGAGAACACCGGGGAGCTGTTTTTT; CDR3: CASSSLAENTGELFF
J: TRBJ2-3; D: TRBD1; size: many; V: TRBV12-3/TRBV12-4; DNA: TGTGCCAGCAGGGCCAGGGGGACGGACACAGATACGCAGTATTTT; CDR3: CASRARGTDTDTQYF
J: TRBJ1-5; D: TRBD1; size: few; V: TRBV4-2; DNA: TGTGCCAGCAGCCAGGACAGGTATCAGCCCCAGCATTTT; CDR3: CASSQDRYQPQHF
J: TRBJ2-7; D: TRBD1; size: -; V: TRBV11-2; DNA: TGTGCCAGTAGCGCTAACACAGGGGGCGAGCAGTACTTC; CDR3: CASSANTGGEQYF
J: TRBJ2-1; D: TRBD2; size: -; V: TRBV6-2/TRBV6-3; DNA: TGTGCCAGCGGGTCGTTAGCGGGAGATGCGGGTGAGCAGTTCTTC; CDR3: CASGSLAGDAGEQFF
J: TRBJ2-1; D: -; size: many; V: TRBV24-1; DNA: TGTGCCACCAGTGGGGGTAGCGATAACTCCTACAATGAGCAGTTCTTC; CDR3: CATSGGSDNSYNEQFF
J: TRBJ1-1; D: -; size: -; V: TRBV7-3; DNA: TGTGCCAGCAGATTTAACTGGGACACTGAAGCTTTCTTT; CDR3: CASRFNWDTEAFF
J: TRBJ2-7; D: TRBD2; size: once; V: TRBV5-4; DNA: TGTGCCAGCAGCCGGACTAGCGGTACTCAAATTTACGAGCAGTACTTC; CDR3: CASSRTSGTQIYEQYF